The 17 T cell receptor beta chains given below trace back to one sample, sequenced in a study of shared clonotypes between healthy human individuals. Repertoires were generated with immunoSEQ multiplex PCR, while TCRdb's copy carries only in-frame clones and drops some. The sample includes under 600,000 clones, nearly 98% of them seen just once. CD45RO-negative, CCR7-positively selected cells formed the naive CD8 fraction, excluding terminally differentiated effector memory CD45RA+ cells. Input material: naive CD8+ T cells sorted from blood. Every receptor here comes from a man aged 30-40 years in good health.

This clone has a single count. The V gene is TRBV2, the J gene TRBJ1-4, with D maybe TRBD1 (5 bases). Germline V CDR1 and CDR2: SNHLY, FYNNEI. With 2 bases removed from V and 2 bases from J, the gap between germline ends came to 12 bases. The CDR3 is 16 amino acids. CDR3 in amino acids: CASSEWQGATNEKLFF. DNA of the CDR3: TGTGCCAGCAGTGAATGGCAGGGCGCCACTAATGAAAAACTGTTTTTT. The full variable domain, with the rest looked up from reference TRBV2 and TRBJ1-4, is EPEVTQTPSHQVTQMGQEVILRCVPISNHLYFYWYRQILGQKVEFLVSFYNNEISEKSEIFDDQFSVERPDGSNFTLKIRSTKLEDSAMYFCASSEWQGATNEKLFFGSGTQLSVL.

This chain links TRBV6-6 with TRBJ2-5; perhaps D is TRBD1 or TRBD2 (7 bases each). This CDR3 has 16 amino acids. V lost 0 bases and J lost 5, with 16 bases in between. Germline assignment: CDR1 MNHNY and CDR2 SVGAGI (reference sequence). The CDR3 DNA sequence: TGTGCCAGCAGTTACTCGAGGGAGGGGGCTGATGAGACCCAGTACTTC. Translating it yields CASSYSREGADETQYF.

The chain links TRBV7-9 to TRBJ2-5, with D maybe TRBD2 (7 bases). The V gene's germline CDR1 is SEHNR and CDR2 FQNEAQ (reference sequence). The CDR3 spans 15 residues. The V end lost 5 bases, the J end lost 4 bases, and 17 bases lay between the germline ends. CDR3 residues: CASSRYREGRETQYF. DNA for the CDR3: TGTGCCAGCAGCCGTTACAGGGAGGGAAGAGAGACCCAGTACTTC.

The chain is built from TRBV7-8 and TRBJ2-6, with D perhaps being TRBD1 or TRBD2 (6 bases each). Germline V gives CDR1 SGHVS, CDR2 FQNEAQ. The CDR3 has 17 amino acids. Trimming removed 1 base from V and 0 bases from J, with 10 bases in between. This CDR3 is CASSLVRGGSGANVLTF. The CDR3 DNA reads TGTGCCAGCAGCTTAGTCAGGGGAGGCTCTGGGGCCAACGTCCTGACTTTC.

This sequence joins TRBV11-2 and TRBJ2-5; D tentatively reads TRBD1 or TRBD2 (6 bases each). The CDR3 extends over 15 amino acids. CDR1 is SGHAT, CDR2 FQNNGV, per germline. Trimming removed 3 bases at V and 4 bases at J, with 15 bases between. This CDR3 reads CASSFSQGGGETQYF. CDR3 nucleotide sequence: TGTGCCAGCAGCTTTTCACAGGGAGGTGGAGAGACCCAGTACTTC.

This clone was counted a single time. V and J are TRBV4-1 and TRBJ2-1, with D perhaps assigned TRBD1 or TRBD2 (5 bases each). V was shortened by 0 bases and J by 7 bases, with 13 bases between the two germline ends. The CDR3 length is 15 residues. Germline-derived CDR1 and CDR2 are MGHRA and YSYEKL. CDR3 DNA sequence: TGCGCCAGCAGCCAAGATTTGGGGGTCGGGAATGAGCAGTTCTTC. Encoded protein: CASSQDLGVGNEQFF.

This chain links TRBV6-5 with TRBJ1-5; no definite D call. The CDR3 runs 15 residues. Germline-derived CDR1 and CDR2 are MNHEY and SVGAGI. V gave up 0 bases and J gave up 0 bases, with 6 bases separating them. The CDR3 coding sequence is TGTGCCAGCAGTTACTCTGCCCATAGCAATCAGCCCCAGCATTTT. Translation: CASSYSAHSNQPQHF.

J is TRBJ1-3 and V is TRBV15, with no clear D. There are 13 residues in the CDR3. V was trimmed by 4 bases and J by 3 bases, leaving 7 bases between them. The germline CDR1 and CDR2 sequences are LNHNV and YYDKDF (reference sequence). The CDR3 is CATSKLIGNTIYF. Written as DNA, the CDR3 is TGTGCCACCAGCAAACTCATTGGAAACACCATATATTTT.

The CDR3 DNA sequence: TGCGCCAGCAGTGAATACTTTACCGGGGAGCTGTTTTTT. Protein sequence: CASSEYFTGELFF. The chain combines TRBV10-1 with TRBJ2-2, with D unclear. V shed 3 bases and J shed 5 bases, with 7 bases lying between them. CDR3 length equals 13 residues. Germline V gene lookup returns CDR1 WNHNN and CDR2 SYGVQD (reference sequence).

The CDR3 nucleotides read TGTGCCACCACTCAAAGGGTGCAGTTCTTC. Protein: CATTQRVQFF. J is TRBJ2-1 and V is TRBV28, with D unresolved. Deletions cut 10 bases from V and 12 bases from J, with 13 bases between. This CDR3 is built from 10 residues. CDR1 and CDR2 from the germline V gene are MDHEN and SYDVKM.

This chain connects TRBV6-5 to TRBJ2-3; no clear D. The germline gives CDR1 MNHEY, CDR2 SVGAGI. The CDR3 extends over 11 amino acids. V lost 8 bases to trimming and J lost 5 bases, with 8 bases between them. The DNA for the CDR3 is TGTGCCAGCGCGTTGGGAGATACGCAGTATTTT. It codes for CASALGDTQYF.

The chain links TRBV18 to TRBJ2-5, with D perhaps TRBD2 (6 bases). The CDR3 contains 13 residues. The V end lost 2 bases, the J end lost 7 bases, and 11 bases lay between the germline ends. Germline V gene sequence: CDR1 KGHSH, CDR2 LQKENI. CDR3 region: CASSPTGTRTQYF. The CDR3 DNA reads TGTGCCAGCTCACCAACGGGGACTCGGACCCAGTACTTC. The variable domain in full, completed from reference TRBV18 and TRBJ2-5, reads NAGVMQNPRHLVRRRGQEARLRCSPMKGHSHVYWYRQLPEEGLKFMVYLQKENIIDESGMPKERFSAEFPKEGPSILRIQQVVRGDSAAYFCASSPTGTRTQYFGPGTRLLVL.

V is TRBV7-9 and J is TRBJ1-1; D is uncertain. The ends were cut back, 7 bases at V and 6 bases at J, with 15 bases in the middle. Germline V gene lookup returns CDR1 SEHNR and CDR2 FQNEAQ (reference sequence). The CDR3 is 13 amino acids. The CDR3 DNA follows: TGTGCCAGCACCGAGGACCTCACACCTGAAGCTTTCTTT. Residues: CASTEDLTPEAFF.

This chain links TRBV9 with TRBJ2-3; D remains ambiguous. The germline V gene encodes CDR1 SGDLS and CDR2 YYNGEE. The CDR3 has 12 amino acids. V lost 4 bases and J lost 1, with 4 bases in between. For the CDR3, the DNA is TGTGCCAGCAGCTATGGCACAGATACGCAGTATTTT. It is translated as CASSYGTDTQYF. The whole variable domain, filled in from reference TRBV9 and TRBJ2-3, reads DSGVTQTPKHLITATGQRVTLRCSPRSGDLSVYWYQQSLDQGLQFLIQYYNGEERAKGNILERFSAQQFPDLHSELNLSSLELGDSALYFCASSYGTDTQYFGPGTRLTVL.

The rearrangement joins TRBV11-2 to TRBJ2-7, with 12 nucleotides matching TRBD2. V was pared by 0 bases and J by 5 bases, with 5 bases of the junction left unmatched. CDR1 is SGHAT and CDR2 is FQNNGV in the germline V gene. The CDR3 has 16 residues. In nucleotides, the CDR3 is TGTGCCAGCAGCTTAGATTCACTAGCGGGAGGCCACGAGCAGTACTTC. This codes for CASSLDSLAGGHEQYF.

The chain couples TRBV5-6 to TRBJ2-3, with 7 bases lining up with TRBD2. CDR1 and CDR2 (germline): SGHDT, YYEEEE. The CDR3 is made up of 16 amino acids. V gave up 3 bases and J gave up 3 bases; unmatched junction bases: 10. The CDR3 protein is CASSSTPAGYTDTQYF. The CDR3 DNA sequence: TGTGCCAGCAGCTCCACCCCAGCGGGGTATACAGATACGCAGTATTTT.

This clone was counted a single time. This chain connects TRBV6-1 to TRBJ2-7; D is tentatively TRBD1 or TRBD2 (6 bases each). From germline, CDR1 is MNHNS and CDR2 SASEGT. The CDR3 is 12 residues long. V dropped 6 bases and J dropped 4 bases, with 10 bases sitting between them. CDR3 in amino acids: CASSQGGYEQYF. The CDR3 DNA sequence: TGTGCCAGCAGCCAAGGGGGGTACGAGCAGTACTTC.